This TCR beta chain was retrieved from a study of patients and donors after allogeneic stem cell transplantation (TCRdb year 2020). Library method: RT-PCR. The data were produced on a NextSeq 550. TCRdb cleaned the public reads at Q25 with fastp, built clones with MiXCR and kept in-frame beta chains. For every CDR3 protein sequence, its rows merge into one entry that carries the most common genes and DNA. The sample table lists more than 850,000 distinct CDR3 sequences, over 15% of them with a count of one. 6% of the sample goes to the ten largest clones. This clonotype was counted between two and nine times. Its antigen is still unknown. Base qualities were left out, and no much larger clone turns up one base away. Unmatched junction bases come to 7, with V trimmed by 5 bases and J by 1 base. CDR3 length: 17 amino acids, cysteine to phenylalanine. Only the CDR3 region is kept as DNA, spanning 51 bases read in frame from base 1.

This sequence was found in a human donor who was either an allogeneic HSCT recipient or a stem cell or donor lymphocyte infusion donor (not recorded which). It is not recorded whose cells these are; they may come from a transplant donor. Input material: blood, either unsorted or a sorted T cell fraction (not recorded which). In this chain, TRBV12-3 or TRBV12-4 is recombined with TRBJ2-7, with 14 junctional bases fitting TRBD2. The nucleotide sequence is TGTGCCAGCAGTGTGACTAGCGGGAGGGATCTGTCCTACGAGCAGTACTTC. The translation is CASSVTSGRDLSYEQYF.